A single sample gave rise to the 8 T cell receptor beta chains below, sequenced in a study of early T cells in non-severe SARS-CoV-2 infection. TCRdb analysed the 5' RACE reads with MiXCR anew, one entry per CDR3 protein. The sample shows 35,000 to 45,000 distinct CDR3 sequences, approximately 6.3% of them seen only once. Source: whole blood, taken at baseline. The receptors were sampled from an adult who was a healthcare worker with PCR-confirmed SARS-CoV-2 infection or an uninfected control (not recorded which).

This clonotype was detected a few times. The chain couples TRBV3-1 to TRBJ1-1, with D possibly being TRBD1 (5 bases). Deletions cut 1 base from V and 4 bases from J, with 13 bases between. Germline CDR1 LGHDT, CDR2 YNNKEL (reference sequence). The CDR3 is made up of 15 amino acids. CDR3 sequence (DNA): TGTGCCAGCAGCCAAGCAGGGAGCGGGGTCACTGAAGCTTTCTTT. It is translated as CASSQAGSGVTEAFF.

A remark on this clonotype: The limits of the CDR3 on the DNA are not certain, so only TCRdb's listed CDR3 is given. CDR3 in amino acids: CSVGGGNSRYF. The rearrangement joins TRBV29-1 to TRBJ2-3. The CDR3 spans 11 residues, counting both ends. Germline V gene data show CDR1 as SQVTM and CDR2 as ANQGSEA.

V usage is TRBV18 and J usage is TRBJ2-7; 9 bases align to TRBD1. The CDR3 loop spans 14 amino acids. Germline CDR1 KGHSH, CDR2 LQKENI. Losses at the gene ends were 3 bases for V and 5 bases for J; bases not matched to a gene: 5. CDR3 nucleotides: TGTGCCAGCTCACCCGGGACAGGGTCCGACGAGCAGTACTTC. This sequence encodes CASSPGTGSDEQYF.

At least ten counts were recorded for this clonotype. CDR3 residues: CATEDRLNQPQHF. In DNA form, the CDR3 reads TGTGCCACCGAGGACAGGCTTAATCAGCCCCAGCATTTT. This sequence joins TRBV24-1 and TRBJ1-5; 7 nucleotides line up with TRBD1. The length of the CDR3 is 13 residues. The V gene end was trimmed by 9 bases and the J gene end by 4 bases; junction bases not matched to a gene: 5. CDR1 and CDR2 from the germline V gene are KGHDR and SFDVKD.

The table lists this clonotype with many counts. This sequence joins TRBV20-1 and TRBJ2-5; 8 nucleotides match TRBD1. V was clipped by 0 bases and J by 6 bases; unmatched bases: 3. Germline V CDR1 and CDR2: DFQATT, SNEGSKA (reference sequence). The CDR3 is 13 amino acids. CDR3 DNA sequence: TGCAGTGCTAGAGAGACAGGGGTGCAGACCCAGTACTTC. This encodes CSARETGVQTQYF.

This clonotype showed up many times. The chain carries TRBV3-1 and TRBJ2-1, with 7 bases matching TRBD1. The J segment lost 10 bases and the V segment lost 4 bases, leaving 13 bases of the junction unmatched. The CDR3 runs to 15 residues. The germline V gene encodes CDR1 LGHDT and CDR2 YNNKEL (reference sequence). This CDR3 is CASSLGTDRVGEQFF. The CDR3, as DNA: TGTGCCAGCAGCCTCGGGACCGACAGGGTGGGGGAGCAGTTCTTC.

In its sample, this clonotype was seen many times. The chain employs TRBV27 and TRBJ1-5; D is undetermined. Trimming left V 5 bases short and J 9 bases short, with 14 bases between. Germline CDR1 reads MNHEY; CDR2 reads SMNVEV (reference sequence). The CDR3 is 13 residues long. The CDR3 nucleotides are TGTGCCAGCAGTCCCCAAGTAAGAACGCCCCAGCATTTT. Protein product: CASSPQVRTPQHF.

This clonotype was seen at least ten times. The CDR3 protein is CASSLEGIHAYEQYF. The CDR3 DNA reads TGTGCCAGCAGCTTAGAGGGGATACATGCCTACGAGCAGTACTTC. The V call is TRBV7-9, the J call TRBJ2-7, with D possibly TRBD1 on 5 matching bases. Germline CDR1 SEHNR, CDR2 FQNEAQ (reference sequence). V lost 1 base and J 2 bases, leaving 12 bases between the germline ends. This CDR3 has 15 residues.